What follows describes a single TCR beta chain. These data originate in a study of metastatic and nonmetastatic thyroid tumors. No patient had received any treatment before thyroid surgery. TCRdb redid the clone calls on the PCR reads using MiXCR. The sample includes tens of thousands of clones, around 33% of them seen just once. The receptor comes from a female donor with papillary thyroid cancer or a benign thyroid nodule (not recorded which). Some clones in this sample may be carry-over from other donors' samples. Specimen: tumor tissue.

CDR3 residues: CASSYSVRLAGVFQYF. In nucleotides, the CDR3 is TGTGCCAGCAGTTACTCAGTTCGACTAGCGGGGGTTTTTCAGTACTTC. The chain uses TRBV6-2 or TRBV6-3 and TRBJ2-7; 12 positions match TRBD2. Germline CDR1 reads MNHEY; CDR2 reads SVGEGT. The CDR3 runs to 16 residues. V gave up 0 bases and J gave up 10 bases; unmatched junction bases: 10.